This TCR beta chain derives from a study of CD8+CD57+ T cells in acquired aplastic anemia. The study profiled TCR beta VDJ and CDR3 using genomic DNA as template. TCRdb independently ran MiXCR on the reads; one entry per CDR3 protein. Among about 160,000 distinct CDR3 sequences, 60% to 80% were seen once, and the ten largest hold about 50%. Whole-study findings and limits: Overlap between patients and controls comprised twenty-nine CD8+ CDR3 sequences. Patients did not significantly differ from controls in CD8+ Simpson's diversity.

A remark on this clonotype: Its antigen remains unknown.

Germline V gene lookup returns CDR1 SGHVS and CDR2 FQNEAQ. The CDR3 has 13 amino acids. V shed 3 bases and J shed 11 bases, with 16 bases lying between them. Sequencing involved patients with CD8+CD57+ cell expansion previously shown by flow cytometry. Severe acquired aplastic anemia affected all patients. Input material: sorted CD4+, CD8+, or CD8+CD57+ T cells (not recorded which) from PBMCs. This chain connects TRBV7-8 to TRBJ1-1; D possibly corresponds to TRBD1 (5 bases). The receptor comes from a human donor with aplastic anemia. This chain's CDR3 is CASSLPGTPGAFF. The CDR3, as DNA: TGTGCCAGCAGCTTGCCGGGGACGCCAGGGGCTTTCTTT.